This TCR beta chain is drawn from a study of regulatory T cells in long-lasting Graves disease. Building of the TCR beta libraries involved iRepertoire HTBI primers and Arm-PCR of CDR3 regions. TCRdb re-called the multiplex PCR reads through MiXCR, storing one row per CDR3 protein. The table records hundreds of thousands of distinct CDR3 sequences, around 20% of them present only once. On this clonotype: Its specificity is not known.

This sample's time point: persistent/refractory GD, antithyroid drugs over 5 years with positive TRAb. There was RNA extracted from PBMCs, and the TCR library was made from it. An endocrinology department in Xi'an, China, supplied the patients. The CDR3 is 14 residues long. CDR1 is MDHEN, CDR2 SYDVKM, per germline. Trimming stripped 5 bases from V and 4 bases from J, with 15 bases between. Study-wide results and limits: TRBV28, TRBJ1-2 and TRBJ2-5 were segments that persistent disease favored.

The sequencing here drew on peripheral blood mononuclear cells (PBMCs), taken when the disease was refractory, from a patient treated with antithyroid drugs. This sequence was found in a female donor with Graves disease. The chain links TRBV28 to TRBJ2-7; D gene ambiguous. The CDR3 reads CASSDLRHTYEQYF. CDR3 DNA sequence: TGTGCCAGCAGTGATTTGCGGCATACATACGAGCAGTACTTC. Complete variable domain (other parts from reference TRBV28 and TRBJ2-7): DVKVTQSSRYLVKRTGEKVFLECVQDMDHENMFWYRQDPGLGLRLIYFSYDVKMKEKGDIPEGYSVSREKKERFSLILESASTNQTSMYLCASSDLRHTYEQYFGPGTRLTVT.